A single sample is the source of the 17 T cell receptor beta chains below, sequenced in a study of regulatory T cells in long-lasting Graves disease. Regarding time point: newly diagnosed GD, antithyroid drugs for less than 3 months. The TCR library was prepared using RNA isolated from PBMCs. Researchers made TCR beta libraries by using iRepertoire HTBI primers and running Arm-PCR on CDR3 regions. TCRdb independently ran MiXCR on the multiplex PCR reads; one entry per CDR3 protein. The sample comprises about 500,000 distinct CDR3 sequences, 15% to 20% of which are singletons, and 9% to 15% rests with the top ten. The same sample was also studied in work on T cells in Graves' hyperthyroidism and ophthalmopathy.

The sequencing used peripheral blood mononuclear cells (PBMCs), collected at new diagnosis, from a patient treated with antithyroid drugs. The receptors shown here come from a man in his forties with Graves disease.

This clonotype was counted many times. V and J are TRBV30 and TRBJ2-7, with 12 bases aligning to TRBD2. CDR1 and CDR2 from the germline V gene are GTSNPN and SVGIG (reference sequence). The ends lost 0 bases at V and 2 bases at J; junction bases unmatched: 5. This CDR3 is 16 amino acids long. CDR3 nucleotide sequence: TGTGCCTGGAGTGTGGCTAGCGGGAGGGCCGCCTACGAGCAGTACTTC. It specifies CAWSVASGRAAYEQYF.

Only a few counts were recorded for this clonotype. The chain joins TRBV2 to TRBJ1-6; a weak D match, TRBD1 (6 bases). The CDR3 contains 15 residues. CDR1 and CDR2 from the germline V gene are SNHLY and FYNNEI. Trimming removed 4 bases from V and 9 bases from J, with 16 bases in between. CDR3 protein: CASSGGRGAGSPLHF. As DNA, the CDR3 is TGTGCCAGCAGTGGAGGACGGGGGGCTGGTTCACCCCTCCACTTT.

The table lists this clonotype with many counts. The CDR3 bases are TGTGCCAGCAGTTTACCGGGACCTAGAACGGAGACCCAGTACTTC. Encoded protein: CASSLPGPRTETQYF. The chain combines TRBV28 with TRBJ2-5; the D gene could be TRBD1 or TRBD2 (5 bases each). The V end was cut by 2 bases, the J end by 5 bases, with 15 bases between. The CDR3 sequence is 15 residues long. Germline V CDR1 and CDR2: MDHEN, SYDVKM.

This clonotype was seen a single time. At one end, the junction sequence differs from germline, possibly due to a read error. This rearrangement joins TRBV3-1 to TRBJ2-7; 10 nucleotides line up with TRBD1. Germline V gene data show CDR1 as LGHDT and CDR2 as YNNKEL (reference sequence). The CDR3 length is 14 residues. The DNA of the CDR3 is TGTGCCCGCAGCCGGACAGGGGGATCCTACGAGCAGTACTTC. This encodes CARSRTGGSYEQYF.

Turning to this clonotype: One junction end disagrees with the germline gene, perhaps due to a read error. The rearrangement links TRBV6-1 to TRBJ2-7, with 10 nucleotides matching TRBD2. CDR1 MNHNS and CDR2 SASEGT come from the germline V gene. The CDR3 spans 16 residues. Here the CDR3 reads CASSEDGLAVSYEQYF. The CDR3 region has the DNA TGTGCCAGCAGCGAAGACGGACTAGCGGTTTCCTACGAGCAGTACTTC.

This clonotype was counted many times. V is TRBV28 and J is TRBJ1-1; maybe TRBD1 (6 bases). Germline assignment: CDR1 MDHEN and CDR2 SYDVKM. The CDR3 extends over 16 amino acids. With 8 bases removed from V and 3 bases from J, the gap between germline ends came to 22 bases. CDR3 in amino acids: CASVPPGFRQDTEAFF. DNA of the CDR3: TGTGCCAGCGTACCTCCGGGTTTTCGACAGGACACTGAAGCTTTCTTT. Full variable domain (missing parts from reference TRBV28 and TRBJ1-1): DVKVTQSSRYLVKRTGEKVFLECVQDMDHENMFWYRQDPGLGLRLIYFSYDVKMKEKGDIPEGYSVSREKKERFSLILESASTNQTSMYLCASVPPGFRQDTEAFFGQGTRLTVV.

The CDR3 nucleotides are TGTGCTAGTGGTTTGCCGTACAGGGGGCGATCTGGAAACACCATATATTTT. Amino acids: CASGLPYRGRSGNTIYF. This rearrangement joins TRBV12-5 to TRBJ1-3, with TRBD1 matching over 9 bases. The CDR3 extends over 17 amino acids. V dropped 2 bases and J dropped 1; count of bases not matched to a gene: 6. CDR1 and CDR2 (germline): LGHNT, FRNRAP.

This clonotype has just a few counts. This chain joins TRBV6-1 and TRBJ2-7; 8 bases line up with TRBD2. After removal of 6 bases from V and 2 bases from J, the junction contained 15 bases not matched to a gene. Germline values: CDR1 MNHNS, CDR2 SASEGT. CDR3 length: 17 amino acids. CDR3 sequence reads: CASRGLTSGGRAYEQYF. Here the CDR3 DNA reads TGTGCCAGCAGGGGCCTTACTAGCGGCGGCAGGGCCTACGAGCAGTACTTC.

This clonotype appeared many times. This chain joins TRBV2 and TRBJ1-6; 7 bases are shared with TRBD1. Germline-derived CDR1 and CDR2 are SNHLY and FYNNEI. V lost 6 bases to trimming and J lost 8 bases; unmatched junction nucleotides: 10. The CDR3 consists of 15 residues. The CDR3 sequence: CASSADRKRDSPLHF. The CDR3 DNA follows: TGTGCCAGCAGCGCGGACAGGAAAAGAGATTCACCCCTCCACTTT.

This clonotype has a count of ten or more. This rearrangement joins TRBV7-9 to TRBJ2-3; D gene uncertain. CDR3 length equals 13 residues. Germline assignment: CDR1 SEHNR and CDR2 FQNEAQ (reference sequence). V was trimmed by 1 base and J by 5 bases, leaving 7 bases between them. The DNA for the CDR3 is TGTGCCAGCAGCTTAGAGGCAGAAGATACGCAGTATTTT. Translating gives CASSLEAEDTQYF.

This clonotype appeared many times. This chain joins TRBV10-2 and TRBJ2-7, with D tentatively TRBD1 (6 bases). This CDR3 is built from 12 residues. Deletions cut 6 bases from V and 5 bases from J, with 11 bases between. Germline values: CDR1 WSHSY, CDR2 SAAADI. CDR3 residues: CASRDRTHEQYF. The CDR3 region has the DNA TGCGCCAGCAGAGACAGGACCCACGAGCAGTACTTC.

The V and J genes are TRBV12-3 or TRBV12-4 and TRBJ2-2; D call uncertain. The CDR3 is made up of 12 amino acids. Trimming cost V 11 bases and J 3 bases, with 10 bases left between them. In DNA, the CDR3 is TGTGCCGCCTTCGTCGACACCGGGGAGCTGTTTTTT. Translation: CAAFVDTGELFF.

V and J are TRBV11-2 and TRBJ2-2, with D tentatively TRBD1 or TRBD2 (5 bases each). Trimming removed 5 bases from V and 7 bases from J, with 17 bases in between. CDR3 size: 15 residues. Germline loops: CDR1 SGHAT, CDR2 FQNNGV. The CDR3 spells CASSPRGRRVGELFF. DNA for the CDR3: TGTGCCAGCAGCCCCCGGGGCCGGCGGGTCGGGGAGCTGTTTTTT.

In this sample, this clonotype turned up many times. CDR3 sequence: CASTQAGYGETQYF. CDR3 in DNA: TGTGCCAGCACCCAGGCGGGGTACGGGGAGACCCAGTACTTC. This sequence joins TRBV7-6 and TRBJ2-5, with D perhaps TRBD2 (6 bases). Trimming removed 7 bases at V and 5 bases at J, with 17 bases between. The CDR3 is 14 residues long. Germline V gene lookup returns CDR1 SGHVS and CDR2 FNYEAQ.

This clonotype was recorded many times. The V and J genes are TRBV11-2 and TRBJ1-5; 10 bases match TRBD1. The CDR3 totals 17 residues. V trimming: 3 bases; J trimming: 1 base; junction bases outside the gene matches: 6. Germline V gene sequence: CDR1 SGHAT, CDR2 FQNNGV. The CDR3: CASSFPGQGKSNQPQHF. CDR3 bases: TGTGCCAGCAGCTTCCCGGGACAGGGGAAAAGCAATCAGCCCCAGCATTTT.

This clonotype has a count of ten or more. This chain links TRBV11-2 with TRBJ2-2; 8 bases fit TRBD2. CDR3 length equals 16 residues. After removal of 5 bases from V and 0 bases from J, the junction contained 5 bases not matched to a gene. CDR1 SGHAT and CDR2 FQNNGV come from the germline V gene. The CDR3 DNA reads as TGTGCCAGCAGCCAAGGACTAGCTGCGAACACCGGGGAGCTGTTTTTT. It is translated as CASSQGLAANTGELFF.

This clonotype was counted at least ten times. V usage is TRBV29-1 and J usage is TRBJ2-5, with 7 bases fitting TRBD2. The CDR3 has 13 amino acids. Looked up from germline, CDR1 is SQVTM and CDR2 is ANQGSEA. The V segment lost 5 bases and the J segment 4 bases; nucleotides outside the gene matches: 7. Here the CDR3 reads CSVSGASGETQYF. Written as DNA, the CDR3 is TGCAGCGTTTCCGGGGCTAGCGGAGAGACCCAGTACTTC.